What follows are 15 T cell receptor beta chains derived from one specimen sequenced in a study of cytomegalovirus exposure and HLA in healthy donors. PCR amplification relied on 60 Vbeta primers (plus 13 Jbeta primers). The assay was immunoSEQ multiplex PCR, and TCRdb's table has in-frame clones only and misses some. The sample holds 120,000 to 150,000 clones, around 77% seen once. Sample: PBMCs. These receptors were collected from a woman in her forties or fifties in good health and CMV-seronegative.

The chain couples TRBV7-3 to TRBJ2-3; tentatively, D is TRBD1 (6 bases). Looked up from germline, CDR1 is SGHTA and CDR2 is FQGTGA. V lost 4 bases, J lost 2 bases, and 10 bases lay in between. CDR3 length equals 14 residues. The CDR3 DNA follows: TGTGCCAGCAGCTCAGGACAGACCACAGATACGCAGTATTTT. The encoded protein is CASSSGQTTDTQYF.

This chain connects TRBV5-6 to TRBJ1-1, with TRBD1 identical over 7 bases. Germline lookup yields CDR1 SGHDT and CDR2 YYEEEE. Trimming at V came to 4 bases and at J to 3 bases, leaving 9 bases not matched to a gene. CDR3 length equals 15 residues. The CDR3 DNA reads TGTGCCAGCAGCGGAAACAGGGGTTACGACACTGAAGCTTTCTTT. It is translated as CASSGNRGYDTEAFF.

V usage is TRBV5-1 and J usage is TRBJ2-5; 9 bases align to TRBD1. The CDR3 spans 17 residues. Germline assignment: CDR1 SGHRS and CDR2 YFSETQ. V dropped 1 base and J dropped 2; count of bases not matched to a gene: 9. CDR3 sequence: CASSLQPATGGQETQYF. In DNA form, the CDR3 reads TGCGCCAGCAGCTTGCAGCCCGCGACAGGGGGTCAAGAGACCCAGTACTTC. Using reference TRBV5-1 and TRBJ2-5 for the parts outside the CDR3, the full variable domain is KAGVTQTPRYLIKTRGQQVTLSCSPISGHRSVSWYQQTPGQGLQFLFEYFSETQRNKGNFPGRFSGRQFSNSRSEMNVSTLELGDSALYLCASSLQPATGGQETQYFGPGTRLLVL.

The V and J genes are TRBV5-1 and TRBJ1-2; 7 nucleotides match TRBD1. Germline V lookup: CDR1 SGHRS, CDR2 YFSETQ. CDR3 length equals 14 residues. The J segment lost 8 bases and the V segment lost 2 bases, leaving 9 bases of the junction unmatched. CDR3 nucleotide sequence: TGCGCCAGCAGCTTACCGGGACAGAAAATAGGCTACACCTTC. Translating gives CASSLPGQKIGYTF.

J is TRBJ2-5 and V is TRBV15; 7 bases align to TRBD2. The DNA matches TRBJ2-7 better at its end, which makes the J call doubtful. The CDR3 sequence is 18 residues long. Germline CDR1 and CDR2: LNHNV and YYDKDF (reference sequence). CDR3 loop: CATSRDSDGAGRAYEQYF. DNA for the CDR3: TGTGCCACCAGCAGAGATTCCGATGGAGCGGGGAGAGCCTACGAGCAGTACTTC.

The rearrangement uses TRBV11-3 and TRBJ2-3; D unresolved. The V gene's germline CDR1 is SGHNT and CDR2 YENEEA. V lost 4 bases and J 5 bases, leaving 13 bases between the germline ends. CDR3 length: 14 residues. CDR3 sequence (DNA): TGTGCCAGCAGCTCCGGTCGTGCCGGAGATACGCAGTATTTT. Protein product: CASSSGRAGDTQYF. Filled out from reference TRBV11-3 and TRBJ2-3, the complete variable domain reads EAGVVQSPRYKIIEKKQPVAFWCNPISGHNTLYWYLQNLGQGPELLIRYENEEAVDDSQLPKDRFSAERLKGVDSTLKIQPAELGDSAVYLCASSSGRAGDTQYFGPGTRLTVL.

This chain connects TRBV4-1 to TRBJ1-1, with TRBD1 identical over 8 bases. This CDR3 has 15 amino acids. V lost 2 bases to trimming and J lost 2 bases; unmatched junction nucleotides: 4. Germline V gene data show CDR1 as MGHRA and CDR2 as YSYEKL. The CDR3 loop is CASSQRQGRNTEAFF. The CDR3 region has the DNA TGCGCCAGCAGCCAACGACAGGGGAGAAACACTGAAGCTTTCTTT.

The V call is TRBV15, the J call TRBJ2-2, with a weak D call TRBD1 (5 bases). CDR1 LNHNV and CDR2 YYDKDF come from the germline V gene (reference sequence). Trimming cost V 5 bases and J 4 bases, with 14 bases left between them. The CDR3 loop spans 15 amino acids. CDR3 nucleotide sequence: TGTGCCACCAGCGGGCACCCCAGGGTCACCGGGGAGCTGTTTTTT. Its translation is CATSGHPRVTGELFF.

The CDR3 region is CASGLGGQGKGYGYTF. In DNA, the CDR3 is TGTGCTAGTGGTTTGGGGGGACAGGGGAAGGGGTATGGCTACACCTTC. This chain connects TRBV12-5 to TRBJ1-2, with TRBD1 identical over 10 bases. V lost 1 base and J lost 5; bases outside the gene matches: 7. Germline CDR1 is LGHNT and CDR2 is FRNRAP. The CDR3 has 16 residues. Full variable domain (remainder filled in from reference TRBV12-5 and TRBJ1-2): DARVTQTPRHKVTEMGQEVTMRCQPILGHNTVFWYRQTMMQGLELLAYFRNRAPLDDSGMPKDRFSAEMPDATLATLKIQPSEPRDSAVYFCASGLGGQGKGYGYTFGSGTRLTVV.

This chain uses TRBV28 with TRBJ2-3, with D possibly matching TRBD1 (6 bases). The CDR3 consists of 16 residues. Germline V gene lookup returns CDR1 MDHEN and CDR2 SYDVKM. Trimming pared 2 bases from V and 1 base from J, leaving 13 bases between. The CDR3 spells CASSLGLTGRTDTQYF. The CDR3 region has the DNA TGTGCCAGCAGTTTAGGATTAACAGGGCGCACAGATACGCAGTATTTT.

The gene calls are TRBV5-1 and TRBJ2-7; 7 bases agree with TRBD2. J gave up 3 bases and V 9 bases, and 12 bases lay outside the gene matches. The length of the CDR3 is 14 residues. The germline CDR1 and CDR2 sequences are SGHRS and YFSETQ. The CDR3, as DNA: TGCGCCAACCTATGTAGGGACTATGACTACGAGCAGTACTTC. This codes for CANLCRDYDYEQYF.

The chain carries TRBV7-9 and TRBJ2-1; D possibly corresponds to TRBD2 (6 bases). V was trimmed by 5 bases and J by 1 base, leaving 12 bases between them. Germline V gene lookup returns CDR1 SEHNR and CDR2 FQNEAQ (reference sequence). This CDR3 has 15 amino acids. CDR3 protein: CASSLRRGSYNEQFF. The CDR3 DNA is TGTGCCAGCAGCCTCAGGAGGGGTTCCTACAATGAGCAGTTCTTC.

This rearrangement joins TRBV7-2 to TRBJ2-7; 9 bases are a match to TRBD1. Trimming at V came to 6 bases and at J to 3 bases, leaving 12 bases not matched to a gene. Germline lookup yields CDR1 SGHTA and CDR2 FQGNSA. The CDR3 runs to 16 residues. Here the CDR3 DNA reads TGTGCCAGCAGACGAGAGCCGGGACAGGGTTTCTACGAGCAGTACTTC. It codes for CASRREPGQGFYEQYF.

This chain uses TRBV9 with TRBJ2-2, with 10 bases lining up with TRBD2. Germline V CDR1 and CDR2: SGDLS, YYNGEE. Trimming removed 4 bases from V and 6 bases from J; junction bases left unmatched: 9. CDR3 length: 16 residues. CDR3 coding DNA: TGTGCCAGCAGCTTAACTAGCGGGGCCATCGCCGGGGAGCTGTTTTTT. As protein: CASSLTSGAIAGELFF.

This rearrangement joins TRBV5-4 to TRBJ1-2; 10 nucleotides align to TRBD1. CDR1 and CDR2 (germline): SGHNT, YYREEE (reference sequence). CDR3 length: 14 amino acids. J was trimmed by 7 bases and V by 7 bases; bases with no gene match: 10. The CDR3 nucleotides read TGTGCCAGCGGACGCGGGACAGGGGTCTCTGGCTACACCTTC. It translates to CASGRGTGVSGYTF.